This record concerns one T cell receptor (beta chain) sequence. Its specific antigen is unknown. No base-level quality is on record; no much larger clone is a single base apart. CDR1 is given as SNHLY and CDR2 as FYNNEI, both from the germline V gene. Unmatched junction bases come to 12, with V trimmed by 10 bases and J by 4 bases. Reading from cysteine to phenylalanine, the CDR3 counts 15 amino acids. Left in the record is the CDR3 DNA by itself, 45 bases read in frame from the first base. These data originate in a study of control samples from healthy donors and cancer patients (dated by TCRdb to 2019 to 2021). The library was prepared using the immunoSEQ multiplex PCR assay. Not all clones reach the TCRdb copy of this immuneACCESS table, which keeps in-frame sequences only. Checked studies attribute under half of the gap to unresolved V genes and leave the rest unexplained. In all, the sample holds about 410,000 clones, and 75% to 95% of those were seen once. The ten biggest clones cover around 6.8% of the sample.

This chain is built from TRBV2 and TRBJ2-3; 9 central nucleotides agree with TRBD1. This TCR was sampled from a man aged 35-49 years with head and neck cancer. The sequencing input was PBMCs. The DNA sequence is TGTGCCAAAAGTACAGGGGGCCAACTCGCAGATACGCAGTATTTT. Its protein is CAKSTGGQLADTQYF. The variable domain in full, with residues beyond the CDR3 obtained from the reference TRBV2 and TRBJ2-3 genes, is EPEVTQTPSHQVTQMGQEVILRCVPISNHLYFYWYRQILGQKVEFLVSFYNNEISEKSEIFDDQFSVERPDGSNFTLKIRSTKLEDSAMYFCAKSTGGQLADTQYFGPGTRLTVL.